This TCR beta chain comes out of a study of shared T cell receptors in the human thymus. The table came from immunoSEQ multiplex PCR; TCRdb's copy has only in-frame clones and leaves some out. This sample has some 760,000 clones, with around 85% found just once. The CDR3 is 16 residues long. Germline loops: CDR1 SGHDN, CDR2 FVKESK. V shed 0 bases and J shed 0 bases, with 9 bases lying between them. These data also featured in a second study, about human thymus T cells. From that paper: The study used thymus tissue resected during corrective heart surgery. Thymic repertoires from unrelated individuals overlapped highly, related research reported.

Material for sequencing was thymocytes. The chain has TRBV14 and TRBJ1-3, with no clear D. This TCR was recovered from a girl under three years old with a congenital heart defect. The CDR3 here is CASSQDGIRSGNTIYF. CDR3 nucleotides: TGTGCCAGCAGCCAAGATGGCATTCGCTCTGGAAACACCATATATTTT.